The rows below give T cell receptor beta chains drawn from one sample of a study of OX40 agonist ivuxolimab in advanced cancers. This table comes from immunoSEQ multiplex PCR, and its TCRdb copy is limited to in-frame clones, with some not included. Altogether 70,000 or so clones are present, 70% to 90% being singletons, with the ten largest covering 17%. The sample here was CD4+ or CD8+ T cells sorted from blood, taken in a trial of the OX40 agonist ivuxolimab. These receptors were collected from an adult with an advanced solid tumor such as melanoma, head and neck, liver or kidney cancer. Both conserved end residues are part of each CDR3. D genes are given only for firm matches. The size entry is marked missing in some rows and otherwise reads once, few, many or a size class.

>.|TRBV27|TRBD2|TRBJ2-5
CASRFRTSGSETQYF
TGTGCCAGCAGATTTCGGACTAGCGGGAGTGAGACCCAGTACTTC
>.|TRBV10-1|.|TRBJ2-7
CASSDTGTFYEQYF
TGCGCCAGCAGTGATACCGGGACTTTTTACGAGCAGTACTTC
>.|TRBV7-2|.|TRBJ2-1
CASSLRLDGEQFF
TGTGCCAGCAGCCTTAGACTAGATGGTGAGCAGTTCTTC
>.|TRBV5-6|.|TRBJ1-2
CASNHGSRPGWDGYTF
TGTGCCAGCAACCATGGGTCCCGACCAGGCTGGGATGGCTACACCTTC
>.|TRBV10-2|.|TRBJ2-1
CASSERGGSEQFF
TGCGCCAGCAGTGAAAGAGGGGGATCTGAGCAGTTCTTC
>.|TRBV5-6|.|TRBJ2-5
CAGSLPAQETQYF
TGTGCCGGCAGCTTGCCTGCGCAAGAGACCCAGTACTTC
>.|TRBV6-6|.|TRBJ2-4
CASSPNGVAKNIQYF
TGTGCCAGCAGCCCAAACGGCGTAGCCAAAAACATTCAGTACTTC
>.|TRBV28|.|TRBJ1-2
CASSLPRTYNYGYTF
TGTGCCAGCAGTTTACCTAGGACCTATAACTATGGCTACACCTTC
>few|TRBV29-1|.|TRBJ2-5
CSAQGETQYF
TGCAGCGCACAGGGAGAGACCCAGTACTTC
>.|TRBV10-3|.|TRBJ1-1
CAISDGGRSTEAFF
TGTGCCATCAGTGACGGGGGGAGGAGCACTGAAGCTTTCTTT
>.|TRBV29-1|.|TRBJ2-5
CSVGPPVVAGTQYF
TGCAGCGTTGGGCCCCCGGTAGTCGCGGGGACCCAGTACTTC
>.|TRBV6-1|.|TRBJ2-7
CASSEDLGMNEQYF
TGTGCCAGCAGTGAAGACTTGGGTATGAACGAGCAGTACTTC
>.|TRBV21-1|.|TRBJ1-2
CASSKWIRPYGYTF
TGTGCCAGCAGCAAATGGATCAGGCCCTATGGCTACACCTTC
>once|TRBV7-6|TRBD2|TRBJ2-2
CASSLFGTSGSEGELFF
TGTGCCAGCAGCTTATTCGGGACTAGCGGGAGTGAGGGGGAGCTGTTTTTT
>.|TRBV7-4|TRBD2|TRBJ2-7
CASSRWRLAGDGEQYF
TGTGCCAGCAGCCGCTGGCGATTGGCGGGAGACGGCGAGCAGTACTTC
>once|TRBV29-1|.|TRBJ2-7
CSVEHAYEQYF
TGCAGCGTTGAACATGCGTACGAGCAGTACTTC
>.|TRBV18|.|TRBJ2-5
CASAGGPRETQYF
TGTGCCAGCGCCGGAGGGCCGAGGGAGACCCAGTACTTC
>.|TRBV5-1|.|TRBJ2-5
CASSHGLAQETQYF
TGCGCCAGCAGCCACGGACTCGCCCAAGAGACCCAGTACTTC
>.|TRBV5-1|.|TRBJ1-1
CASSLRDTSNTEAFF
TGCGCCAGCAGCTTAAGGGACACTTCGAACACTGAAGCTTTCTTT
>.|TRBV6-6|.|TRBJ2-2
CASRLVDPRGHGELFF
TGTGCCAGCAGACTGGTCGACCCCCGAGGCCACGGGGAGCTGTTTTTT
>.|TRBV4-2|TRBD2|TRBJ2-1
CASSRRAALGGTNNEQFF
TGTGCCAGCAGCCGTCGCGCCGCACTGGGTGGGACTAACAATGAGCAGTTCTTC
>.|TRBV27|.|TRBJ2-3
CASSRRGARDHTDTQYF
TGTGCCAGCAGCCGTCGAGGGGCGCGGGACCACACAGATACGCAGTATTTT